This TCR beta chain was documented in a study of cytomegalovirus exposure and HLA in healthy donors. Study as a whole: The 90 to 150 validation repertoires, a later analysis reported, used the same platform as the 666 first-cohort repertoires.

Sequencing used immunoSEQ multiplex PCR; TCRdb keeps in-frame clones, though not all of them. The sample yields about 220,000 clones, over 80% seen once. The CDR3 spans 12 residues. V lost 5 bases and J 13 bases, leaving 15 bases between the germline ends. Germline assignment: CDR1 KGHSH and CDR2 LQKENI. Sequenced material: PBMCs. This rearrangement joins TRBV18 to TRBJ2-1; a possible D gene is TRBD2 (6 bases). This sequence was found in a woman younger than 35 in good health and CMV-seronegative. The CDR3 sequence is CASSSRAEGQFF. In DNA form, the CDR3 reads TGTGCCAGCTCATCAAGAGCGGAGGGCCAGTTCTTC.